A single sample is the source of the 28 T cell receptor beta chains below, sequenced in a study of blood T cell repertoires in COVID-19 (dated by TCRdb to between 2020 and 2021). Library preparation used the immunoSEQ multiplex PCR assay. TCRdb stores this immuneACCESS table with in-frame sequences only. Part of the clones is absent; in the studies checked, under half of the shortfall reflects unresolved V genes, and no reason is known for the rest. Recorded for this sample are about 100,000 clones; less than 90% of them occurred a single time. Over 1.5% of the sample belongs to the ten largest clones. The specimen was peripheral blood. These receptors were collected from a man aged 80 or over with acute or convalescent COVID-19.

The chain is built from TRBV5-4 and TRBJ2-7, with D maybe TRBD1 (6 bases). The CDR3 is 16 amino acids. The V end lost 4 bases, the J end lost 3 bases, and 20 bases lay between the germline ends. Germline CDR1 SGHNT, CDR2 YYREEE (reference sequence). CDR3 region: CASSPNSGTPYYEQYF. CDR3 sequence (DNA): TGTGCCAGCAGCCCGAACTCCGGGACACCATACTACGAGCAGTACTTC.

The CDR3 sequence is CASSGVTGVREQYF. In DNA form, the CDR3 reads TGTGCCAGCAGCGGGGTTACAGGGGTACGGGAGCAGTACTTC. This sequence joins TRBV7-2 and TRBJ2-7; 7 bases are a match to TRBD1. Germline values: CDR1 SGHTA, CDR2 FQGNSA. After removal of 5 bases from V and 7 bases from J, the junction contained 11 bases not matched to a gene. The CDR3 sequence is 14 residues long.

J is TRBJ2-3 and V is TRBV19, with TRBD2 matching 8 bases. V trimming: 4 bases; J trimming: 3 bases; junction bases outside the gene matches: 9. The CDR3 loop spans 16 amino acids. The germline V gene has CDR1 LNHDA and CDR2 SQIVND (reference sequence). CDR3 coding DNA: TGTGCCAGTAGTAAGGGCTTCGGGAGGGAAACAGATACGCAGTATTTT. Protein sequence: CASSKGFGRETDTQYF. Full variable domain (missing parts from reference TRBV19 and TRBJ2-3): DGGITQSPKYLFRKEGQNVTLSCEQNLNHDAMYWYRQDPGQGLRLIYYSQIVNDFQKGDIAEGYSVSREKKESFPLTVTSAQKNPTAFYLCASSKGFGRETDTQYFGPGTRLTVL.

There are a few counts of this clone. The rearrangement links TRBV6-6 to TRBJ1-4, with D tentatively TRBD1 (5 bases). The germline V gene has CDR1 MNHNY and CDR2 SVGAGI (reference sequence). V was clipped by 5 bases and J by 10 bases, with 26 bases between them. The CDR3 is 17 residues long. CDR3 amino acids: CASSHSARGQGPRKLFF. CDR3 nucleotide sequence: TGTGCCAGCAGTCACAGCGCGCGTGGGCAGGGTCCTAGAAAACTGTTTTTT.

Written as DNA, the CDR3 is TGTGCCAGCAGCTTCAGTGGCGGGAGGAACTCCTACGAGCAGTACTTC. Translating gives CASSFSGGRNSYEQYF. The chain couples TRBV7-2 to TRBJ2-7, with 8 bases lining up with TRBD2. After removal of 3 bases from V and 0 bases from J, the junction contained 7 bases not matched to a gene. The CDR3 length is 16 residues. Germline-derived CDR1 and CDR2 are SGHTA and FQGNSA.

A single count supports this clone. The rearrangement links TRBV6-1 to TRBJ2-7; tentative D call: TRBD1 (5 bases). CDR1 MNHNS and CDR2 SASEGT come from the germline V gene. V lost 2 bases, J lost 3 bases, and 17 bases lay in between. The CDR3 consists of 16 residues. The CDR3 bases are TGTGCCAGCAGTGAATCGGCGAACAGTCAGGGCTACGAGCAGTACTTC. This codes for CASSESANSQGYEQYF.

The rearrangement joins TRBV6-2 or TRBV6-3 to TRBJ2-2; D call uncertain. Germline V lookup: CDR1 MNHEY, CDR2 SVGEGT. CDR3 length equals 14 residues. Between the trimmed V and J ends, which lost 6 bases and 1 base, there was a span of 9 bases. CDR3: CASSKHGNTGELFF. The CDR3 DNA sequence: TGTGCCAGCAGCAAGCACGGGAACACCGGGGAGCTGTTTTTT.

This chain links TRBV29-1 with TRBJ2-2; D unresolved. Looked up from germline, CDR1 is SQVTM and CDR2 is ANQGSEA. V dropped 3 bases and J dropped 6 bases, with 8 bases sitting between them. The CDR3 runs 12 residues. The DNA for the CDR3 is TGCAGCGTTGACGTCGGTCCCGGGGAGCTGTTTTTT. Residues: CSVDVGPGELFF.

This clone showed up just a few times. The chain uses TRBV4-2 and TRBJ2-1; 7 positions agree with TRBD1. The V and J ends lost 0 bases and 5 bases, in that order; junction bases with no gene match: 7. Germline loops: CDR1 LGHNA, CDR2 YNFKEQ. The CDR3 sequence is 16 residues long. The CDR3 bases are TGTGCCAGCAGCCAAGAAGGGCCAGGGGGACACAATGAGCAGTTCTTC. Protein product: CASSQEGPGGHNEQFF.

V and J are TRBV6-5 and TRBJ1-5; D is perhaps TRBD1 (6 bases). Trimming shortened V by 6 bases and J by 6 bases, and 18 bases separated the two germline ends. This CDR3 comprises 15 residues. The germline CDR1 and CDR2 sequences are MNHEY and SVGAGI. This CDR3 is CASRGAGASSQPQHF. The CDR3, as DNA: TGTGCCAGCAGAGGGGCAGGGGCTTCAAGTCAGCCCCAGCATTTT.

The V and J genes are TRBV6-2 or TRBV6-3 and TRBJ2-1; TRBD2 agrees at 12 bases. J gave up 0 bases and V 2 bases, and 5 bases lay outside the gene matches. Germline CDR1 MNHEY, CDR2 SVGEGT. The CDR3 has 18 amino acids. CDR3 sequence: CASSYPTSGRTSYNEQFF. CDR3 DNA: TGTGCCAGCAGTTACCCAACTAGCGGGAGGACCTCCTACAATGAGCAGTTCTTC.

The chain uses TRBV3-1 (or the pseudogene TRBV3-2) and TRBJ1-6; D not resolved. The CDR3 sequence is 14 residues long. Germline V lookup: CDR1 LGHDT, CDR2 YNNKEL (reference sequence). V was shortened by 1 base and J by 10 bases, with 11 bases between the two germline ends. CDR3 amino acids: CASSQASRTSPLHF. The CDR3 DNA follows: TGTGCCAGCAGCCAAGCCAGTCGTACATCACCCCTCCACTTT.

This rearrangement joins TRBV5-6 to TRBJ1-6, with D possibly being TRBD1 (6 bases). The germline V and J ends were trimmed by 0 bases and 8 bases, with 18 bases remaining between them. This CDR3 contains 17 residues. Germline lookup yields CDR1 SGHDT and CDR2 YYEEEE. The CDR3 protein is CASSLEGRGRRDSPLHF. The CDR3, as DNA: TGTGCCAGCAGCTTGGAGGGCAGGGGCCGTCGAGATTCACCCCTCCACTTT.

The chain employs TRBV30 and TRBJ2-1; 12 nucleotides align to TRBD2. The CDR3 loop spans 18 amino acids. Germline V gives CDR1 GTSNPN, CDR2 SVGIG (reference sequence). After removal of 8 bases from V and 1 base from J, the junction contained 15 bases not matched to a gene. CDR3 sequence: CALGRLAGGQVSYNEQFF. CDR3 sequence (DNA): TGTGCCCTTGGGCGGCTAGCGGGAGGGCAAGTGTCCTACAATGAGCAGTTCTTC.

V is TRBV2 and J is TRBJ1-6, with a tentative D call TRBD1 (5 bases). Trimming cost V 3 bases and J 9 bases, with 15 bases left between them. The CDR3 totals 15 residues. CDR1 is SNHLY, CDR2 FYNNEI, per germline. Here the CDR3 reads CASSELWGVGSPLHF. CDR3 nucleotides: TGTGCCAGCAGTGAGTTATGGGGGGTCGGTTCACCCCTCCACTTT.

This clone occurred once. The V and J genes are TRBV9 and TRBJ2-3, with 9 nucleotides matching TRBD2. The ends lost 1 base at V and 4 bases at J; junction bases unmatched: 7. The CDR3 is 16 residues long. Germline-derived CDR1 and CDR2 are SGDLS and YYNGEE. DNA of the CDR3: TGTGCCAGCAGCGTACGGCGGGAGGGCCTCTCAGATACGCAGTATTTT. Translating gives CASSVRREGLSDTQYF.

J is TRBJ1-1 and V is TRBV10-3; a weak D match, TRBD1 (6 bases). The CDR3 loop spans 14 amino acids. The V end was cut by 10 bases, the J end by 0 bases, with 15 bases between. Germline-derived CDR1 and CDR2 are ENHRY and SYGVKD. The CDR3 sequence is CATGGAGLNTEAFF. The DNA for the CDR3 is TGTGCCACCGGGGGGGCGGGTTTGAACACTGAAGCTTTCTTT.

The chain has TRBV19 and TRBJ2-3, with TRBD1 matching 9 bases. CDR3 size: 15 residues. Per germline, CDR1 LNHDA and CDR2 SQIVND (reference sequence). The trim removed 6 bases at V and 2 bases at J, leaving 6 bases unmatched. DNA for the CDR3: TGTGCCAGTAGCCCCCGGACAGGGGACACAGATACGCAGTATTTT. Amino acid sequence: CASSPRTGDTDTQYF.

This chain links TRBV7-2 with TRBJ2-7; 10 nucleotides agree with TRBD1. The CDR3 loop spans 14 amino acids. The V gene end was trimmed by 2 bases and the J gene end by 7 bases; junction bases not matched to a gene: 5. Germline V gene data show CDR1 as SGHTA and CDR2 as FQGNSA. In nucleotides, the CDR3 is TGTGCCAGCAGCTTAAAAGGACAGGGGGAAGAGCAGTACTTC. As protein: CASSLKGQGEEQYF. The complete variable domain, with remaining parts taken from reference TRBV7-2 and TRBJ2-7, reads GAGVSQSPSNKVTEKGKDVELRCDPISGHTALYWYRQSLGQGLEFLIYFQGNSAPDKSGLPSDRFSAERTGGSVSTLTIQRTQQEDSAVYLCASSLKGQGEEQYFGPGTRLTVT.

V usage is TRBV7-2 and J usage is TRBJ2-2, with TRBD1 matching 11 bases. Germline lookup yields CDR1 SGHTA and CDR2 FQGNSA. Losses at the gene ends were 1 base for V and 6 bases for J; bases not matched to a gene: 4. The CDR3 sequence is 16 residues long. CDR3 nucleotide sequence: TGTGCCAGCAGCTTAGGGACAGGGGGCCTTGCCGGGGAGCTGTTTTTT. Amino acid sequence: CASSLGTGGLAGELFF.

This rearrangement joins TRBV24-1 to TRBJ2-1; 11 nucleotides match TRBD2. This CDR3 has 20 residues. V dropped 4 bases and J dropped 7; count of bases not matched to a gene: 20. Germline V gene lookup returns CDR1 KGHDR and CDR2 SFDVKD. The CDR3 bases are TGTGCCACCAGTGACCCGCGTGTACAGGGCACTAGCGGGAGTCTGAATGAGCAGTTCTTC. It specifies CATSDPRVQGTSGSLNEQFF.

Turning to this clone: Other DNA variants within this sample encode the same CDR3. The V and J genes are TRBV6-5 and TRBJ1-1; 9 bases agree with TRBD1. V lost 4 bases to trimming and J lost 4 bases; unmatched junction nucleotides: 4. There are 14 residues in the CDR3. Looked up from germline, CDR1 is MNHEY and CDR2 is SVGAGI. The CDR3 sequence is CASSLDRGGTEAFF. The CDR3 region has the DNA TGTGCCAGCAGTTTGGACAGGGGTGGCACTGAAGCTTTCTTT.

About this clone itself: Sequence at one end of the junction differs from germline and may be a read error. The CDR3 region has the DNA TGTGCCAGCAGCGTAGCGGGAGGGCCTAAAAAAGCCTCCAATGAGCAGTTCTTC. This sequence encodes CASSVAGGPKKASNEQFF. The chain has TRBV7-9 and TRBJ2-1, with 11 bases identical to TRBD2. The CDR3 covers 18 residues. Germline V gene sequence: CDR1 SEHNR, CDR2 FQNEAQ (reference sequence).

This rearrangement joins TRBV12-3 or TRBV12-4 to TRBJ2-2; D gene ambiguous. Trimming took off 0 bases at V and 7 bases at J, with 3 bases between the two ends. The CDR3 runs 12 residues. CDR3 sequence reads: CASSLAYGELFF. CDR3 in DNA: TGTGCCAGCAGTTTAGCCTACGGGGAGCTGTTTTTT.

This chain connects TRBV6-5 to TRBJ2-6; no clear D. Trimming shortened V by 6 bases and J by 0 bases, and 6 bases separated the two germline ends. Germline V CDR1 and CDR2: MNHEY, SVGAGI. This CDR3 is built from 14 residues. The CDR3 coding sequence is TGTGCCAGCAGGCACGGCTCTGGGGCCAACGTCCTGACTTTC. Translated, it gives CASRHGSGANVLTF.

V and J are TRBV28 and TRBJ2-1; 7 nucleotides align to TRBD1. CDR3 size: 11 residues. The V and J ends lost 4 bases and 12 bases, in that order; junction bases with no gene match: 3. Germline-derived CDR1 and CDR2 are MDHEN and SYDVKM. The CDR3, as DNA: TGTGCCAGCAGTTACCGGGACAGGCAGTTCTTC. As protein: CASSYRDRQFF.

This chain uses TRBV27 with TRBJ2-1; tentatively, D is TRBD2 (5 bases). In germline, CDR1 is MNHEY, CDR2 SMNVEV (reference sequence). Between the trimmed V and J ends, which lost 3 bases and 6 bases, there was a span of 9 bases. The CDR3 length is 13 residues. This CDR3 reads CASSLRSGNEQFF. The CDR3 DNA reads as TGTGCCAGCAGTTTGAGGAGCGGCAATGAGCAGTTCTTC.

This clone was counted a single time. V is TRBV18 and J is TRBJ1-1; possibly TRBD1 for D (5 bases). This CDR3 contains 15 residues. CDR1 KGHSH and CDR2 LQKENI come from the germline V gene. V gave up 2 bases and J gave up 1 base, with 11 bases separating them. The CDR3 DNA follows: TGTGCCAGCTCACCAGGAGGGGCAGAGAACACTGAAGCTTTCTTT. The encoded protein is CASSPGGAENTEAFF.